Presented here are 22 T cell receptor beta chains from one specimen sequenced in a study of blood T cell repertoires in COVID-19. Generated by immunoSEQ multiplex PCR, the TCRdb table keeps only in-frame clones and is missing some. Altogether about 73,000 clones are present, about four fifths being singletons, with the ten largest covering 4% to 5%. Sequenced sample: peripheral blood. These TCRs come from a woman aged 60-70 years with acute or convalescent COVID-19.

This clone appeared once. This sequence joins TRBV24-1 and TRBJ1-5; D unclear. Trimming took 0 bases from V and 5 from J, leaving 13 bases between them. Germline V CDR1 and CDR2: KGHDR, SFDVKD. The CDR3 has 16 amino acids. The CDR3 here is CATSDLAQQPYQPQHF. CDR3 DNA sequence: TGTGCCACCAGTGATTTGGCACAGCAGCCCTATCAGCCCCAGCATTTT.

The J gene is TRBJ2-6, the V gene TRBV10-3; possible D gene TRBD2, 5 bases. Germline values: CDR1 ENHRY, CDR2 SYGVKD. CDR3 length equals 15 residues. Trimming took 3 bases from V and 1 from J, leaving 7 bases between them. The CDR3 nucleotides are TGTGCCATCAGTGAAAGACTATCTGGGGCCAACGTCCTGACTTTC. Its protein is CAISERLSGANVLTF.

The gene calls are TRBV5-1 and TRBJ1-1; D may be TRBD1 (6 bases). The V end lost 1 base, the J end lost 6 bases, and 13 bases lay between the germline ends. CDR3 size: 14 residues. Germline lookup yields CDR1 SGHRS and CDR2 YFSETQ. The CDR3, as DNA: TGCGCCAGCAGCTTGCAGGGGATGAGGTCTGAAGCTTTCTTT. Translated: CASSLQGMRSEAFF.

This clone turned up a few times. This sequence joins TRBV3-1 (or the pseudogene TRBV3-2) and TRBJ1-5; D might be TRBD1 (6 bases). Germline V CDR1 and CDR2: LGHDT, YNNKEL (reference sequence). Trimming left V 1 base short and J 3 bases short, with 13 bases between. This CDR3 comprises 16 residues. The DNA of the CDR3 is TGTGCCAGCAGCCAAGCGCAGGACAGCCCCAATCAGCCCCAGCATTTT. This gives the protein CASSQAQDSPNQPQHF.

The chain combines TRBV4-1 with TRBJ2-7, with D maybe TRBD2 (5 bases). Trimming cost V 0 bases and J 2 bases, with 8 bases left between them. The CDR3 spans 14 residues. Germline loops: CDR1 MGHRA, CDR2 YSYEKL. The CDR3 DNA follows: TGCGCCAGCAGCCAAGACCGGGGAACCTACGAGCAGTACTTC. Translating gives CASSQDRGTYEQYF.

This chain uses TRBV28 with TRBJ1-1, with D maybe TRBD1 (6 bases). The germline V gene has CDR1 MDHEN and CDR2 SYDVKM. CDR3 length: 14 residues. Trimming removed 5 bases at V and 1 base at J, with 11 bases between. CDR3 bases: TGTGCCAGCAGTCCTATAGGGGGGAACACTGAAGCTTTCTTT. This gives the protein CASSPIGGNTEAFF.

Here the CDR3 reads CASRQTGGGNYGYTF. The CDR3 DNA reads TGTGCCAGTAGACAAACAGGGGGCGGCAACTATGGCTACACCTTC. V is TRBV19 and J is TRBJ1-2, with TRBD1 matching over 9 bases. Germline V gene sequence: CDR1 LNHDA, CDR2 SQIVND (reference sequence). V trimming: 6 bases; J trimming: 2 bases; junction bases outside the gene matches: 7. CDR3 length equals 15 residues. Full variable domain (missing parts from reference TRBV19 and TRBJ1-2): DGGITQSPKYLFRKEGQNVTLSCEQNLNHDAMYWYRQDPGQGLRLIYYSQIVNDFQKGDIAEGYSVSREKKESFPLTVTSAQKNPTAFYLCASRQTGGGNYGYTFGSGTRLTVV.

This rearrangement joins TRBV2 to TRBJ1-3; D not resolved. The CDR3 is 14 amino acids. V was shortened by 1 base and J by 4 bases, with 8 bases between the two germline ends. CDR1 is SNHLY, CDR2 FYNNEI, per germline. The CDR3 DNA follows: TGTGCCAGCAGTGAAGGACTATGGGGAAACACCATATATTTT. Its protein is CASSEGLWGNTIYF.

The DNA of the CDR3 is TGCGCCAGCAGCTTACGGGAAGCATCTATCTACGAGCAGTACTTC. Translating gives CASSLREASIYEQYF. V gene TRBV5-1 combines with J gene TRBJ2-7, with D perhaps TRBD2 (5 bases). Trimming left V 2 bases short and J 3 bases short, with 15 bases between. This CDR3 has 15 residues. From germline, CDR1 is SGHRS and CDR2 YFSETQ.

The chain combines TRBV5-1 with TRBJ2-1; TRBD2 matches 12 bases. The CDR3 sequence is 16 residues long. The germline V gene has CDR1 SGHRS and CDR2 YFSETQ. The trim removed 0 bases at V and 9 bases at J, leaving 7 bases unmatched. The CDR3 DNA reads TGCGCCAGCAGCTTGGAGGGACTAGCGGGTCGTGTTGAGCAGTTCTTC. As protein: CASSLEGLAGRVEQFF.

The CDR3 loop reads CASSPRSAYNEQFF. The CDR3 DNA reads TGTGCCAGCAGCCCGAGGTCGGCATACAATGAGCAGTTCTTC. The chain uses TRBV7-9 and TRBJ2-1; no clear D. Germline CDR1 and CDR2: SEHNR and FQNEAQ (reference sequence). V lost 5 bases and J lost 4, with 12 bases in between. This CDR3 comprises 14 residues.

This chain links TRBV5-4 with TRBJ1-3; 7 bases are shared with TRBD1. The CDR3 is made up of 14 amino acids. Germline V gene lookup returns CDR1 SGHNT and CDR2 YYREEE (reference sequence). V lost 4 bases to trimming and J lost 7 bases; unmatched junction nucleotides: 8. CDR3 loop: CASSAIAGGNTIYF. CDR3 sequence (DNA): TGTGCCAGCAGCGCGATCGCAGGGGGGAACACCATATATTTT.

The rearrangement joins TRBV19 to TRBJ1-2; tentatively, D is TRBD1 (6 bases). The length of the CDR3 is 13 residues. Trimming cost V 3 bases and J 3 bases, with 8 bases left between them. Germline V gives CDR1 LNHDA, CDR2 SQIVND (reference sequence). CDR3 region: CASSISGDYGYTF. The CDR3 DNA is TGTGCCAGTAGTATCTCAGGGGACTATGGCTACACCTTC.

The chain carries TRBV20-1 and TRBJ2-2; 8 positions match TRBD1. CDR3 length equals 15 residues. V lost 3 bases, J lost 5 bases, and 8 bases stayed unmatched. In germline, CDR1 is DFQATT, CDR2 SNEGSKA (reference sequence). DNA for the CDR3: TGCAGTGCTAGTCGGGACAGGAGAGCGACCGGGGAGCTGTTTTTT. It specifies CSASRDRRATGELFF.

The chain is built from TRBV3-1 (or the pseudogene TRBV3-2) and TRBJ1-2, with D uncertain. Trimming pared 7 bases from V and 5 bases from J, leaving 8 bases between. CDR3 length: 11 residues. Germline assignment: CDR1 LGHDT and CDR2 YNNKEL (reference sequence). In DNA form, the CDR3 reads TGTGCCAGCAACGGGGTTTATGGCTACACCTTC. Translated: CASNGVYGYTF.

The chain is built from TRBV5-4 and TRBJ2-5; D might be TRBD1 (6 bases). Trimming left V 0 bases short and J 4 bases short, with 13 bases between. CDR3 length: 15 residues. CDR1 and CDR2 (germline): SGHNT, YYREEE (reference sequence). In DNA, the CDR3 is TGTGCCAGCAGCTTGGACAGGGTCGTAGGAGAGACCCAGTACTTC. It is translated as CASSLDRVVGETQYF. Full variable domain (outside the CDR3, taken from reference TRBV5-4 and TRBJ2-5): ETGVTQSPTHLIKTRGQQVTLRCSSQSGHNTVSWYQQALGQGPQFIFQYYREEENGRGNFPPRFSGLQFPNYSSELNVNALELDDSALYLCASSLDRVVGETQYFGPGTRLLVL.

V usage is TRBV5-5 and J usage is TRBJ1-6; a possible D gene is TRBD1 (5 bases). The CDR3 totals 15 residues. The ends were cut back, 4 bases at V and 7 bases at J, with 15 bases in the middle. Germline V gene lookup returns CDR1 SGHKS and CDR2 YYEKEE (reference sequence). The CDR3: CASSATGTANSPLHF. DNA for the CDR3: TGTGCCAGCAGCGCAACCGGGACTGCCAATTCACCCCTCCACTTT.

V usage is TRBV7-9 and J usage is TRBJ2-1; TRBD2 matches at 9 bases. Germline-derived CDR1 and CDR2 are SEHNR and FQNEAQ (reference sequence). The CDR3 runs 16 residues. The ends lost 5 bases at V and 3 bases at J; junction bases unmatched: 8. CDR3 loop: CASSPLVREGYNEQFF. The CDR3 nucleotides read TGTGCCAGCAGCCCCCTGGTGCGGGAGGGCTACAATGAGCAGTTCTTC. Combining the CDR3 with reference TRBV7-9 and TRBJ2-1 gives the whole variable domain DTGVSQNPRHKITKRGQNVTFRCDPISEHNRLYWYRQTLGQGPEFLTYFQNEAQLEKSRLLSDRFSAERPKGSFSTLEIQRTEQGDSAMYLCASSPLVREGYNEQFFGPGTRLTVL.

The chain combines TRBV11-2 with TRBJ2-2; D is possibly TRBD2 (6 bases). With 3 bases removed from V and 4 bases from J, the gap between germline ends came to 18 bases. The CDR3 loop spans 17 amino acids. Germline values: CDR1 SGHAT, CDR2 FQNNGV. The CDR3, as DNA: TGTGCCAGCAGCTTCGCCTCCGCGGGGTCCGGCACCGGGGAGCTGTTTTTT. Translation: CASSFASAGSGTGELFF.

The chain uses TRBV10-1 and TRBJ2-1, with 12 bases identical to TRBD2. After removal of 4 bases from V and 4 bases from J, the junction contained 8 bases not matched to a gene. The CDR3 totals 17 residues. In germline, CDR1 is WNHNN, CDR2 SYGVQD (reference sequence). In DNA form, the CDR3 reads TGCGCCAGCAGTGGCAAAGGACTAGCGGGAATGTACAATGAGCAGTTCTTC. Its protein product is CASSGKGLAGMYNEQFF.

This clone was observed a handful of times. A read error may produce the germline difference seen at one junction end. The chain's CDR3 is CASSLAGDRDF. CDR3 sequence (DNA): TGTGCCAGCAGTTTAGCCGGGGACAGGGACTTC. The J gene is TRBJ2-5, the V gene TRBV12-3 or TRBV12-4; 9 nucleotides line up with TRBD1. The CDR3 is 11 amino acids.

The chain uses TRBV2 and TRBJ1-1, with D hard to call. The germline V and J ends were trimmed by 6 bases and 1 base, with 18 bases remaining between them. Per germline, CDR1 SNHLY and CDR2 FYNNEI. The CDR3 is 16 residues long. The CDR3 reads CASSRTGSPENTEAFF. The CDR3 nucleotides read TGTGCCAGCAGCCGTACGGGGTCCCCAGAGAACACTGAAGCTTTCTTT.